This T cell receptor (beta chain) was obtained from a study of shared clonotypes between healthy human individuals. Regarding the study as a whole: Estimated richness values were generally larger in naive subsets than in memory subsets. The generation probabilities recorded for non-shared clonotypes fell below those of clonotypes shared by all four donors.

Naive CD8 cells lacked CD45RO and underwent positive selection for CCR7, leaving out terminally differentiated effector memory CD45RA+ cells. The genomic DNA of each subset was split evenly across several immunoSEQ plates. The method was immunoSEQ multiplex PCR; TCRdb's version includes in-frame clones alone and lacks a portion of them. The sample lists around 1,900,000 clones; 80% to 95% were seen once. On this clone: Its antigen is still unknown. Other nucleotide sequences in the sample specify the same CDR3.

Germline CDR1 reads MNHEY; CDR2 reads SMNVEV (reference sequence). This CDR3 comprises 13 residues. Trimming took 2 bases from V and 7 from J, leaving 11 bases between them. The specimen sequenced was naive CD8+ T cells from PBMCs. This sequence was found in a man in his late teens or twenties in good health. Some clones in this sample may be carry-over from other donors' samples. This sequence joins TRBV27 and TRBJ1-2, with a possible D match to TRBD1 (5 bases). CDR3 DNA: TGTGCCAGCAGTTTAGGGGGGTCCGGTGGCTACACCTTC. Amino acids: CASSLGGSGGYTF.